Listed below are T cell receptor beta chains from one sample, sequenced in a study of immune evolution from preneoplasia to lung adenocarcinoma. Method: immunoSEQ multiplex PCR; TCRdb's copy keeps in-frame clones and lacks some. The data hold about 26,000 clones, with about 74% observed a single time. The sample consisted of FFPE invasive lung adenocarcinoma tissue. These receptors all stem from a person aged 55 to 75 with invasive lung adenocarcinoma. Some clones in this sample may be carry-over from other donors' samples. The CDR3 runs from the conserved cysteine through the conserved F or W. A D gene is named only where the DNA matches it firmly. The size entry is marked missing in some rows and otherwise reads once, few, many or a size class.

d_call: -
clone_size: -
j_call: TRBJ2-3
v_call: TRBV6-6
cdr3_aa: CASRKDSTDTQYF
cdr3_nt: TGTGCCAGCAGGAAGGATAGCACAGATACGCAGTATTTT

d_call: -
clone_size: -
j_call: TRBJ1-1
v_call: TRBV4-2
cdr3_aa: CASRLATEAFF
cdr3_nt: TGTGCCAGCAGGCTAGCCACTGAAGCTTTCTTT

d_call: TRBD2
clone_size: -
j_call: TRBJ2-5
v_call: TRBV7-2
cdr3_aa: CASSAGLAGGEETQYF
cdr3_nt: TGTGCCAGCAGCGCGGGACTAGCGGGAGGAGAGGAGACCCAGTACTTC

d_call: -
clone_size: -
j_call: TRBJ2-6
v_call: TRBV14
cdr3_aa: CATRYSGANVLTF
cdr3_nt: TGTGCCACCCGTTACTCTGGGGCCAACGTCCTGACTTTC

d_call: -
clone_size: -
j_call: TRBJ1-4
v_call: TRBV2
cdr3_aa: CASTGNPGEKLFF
cdr3_nt: TGTGCCAGCACCGGGAACCCGGGCGAAAAACTGTTTTTT

d_call: -
clone_size: -
j_call: TRBJ1-2
v_call: TRBV19
cdr3_aa: CASSGQSYGYTF
cdr3_nt: TGTGCCAGTAGTGGACAGAGCTATGGCTACACCTTC

d_call: TRBD2
clone_size: -
j_call: TRBJ2-1
v_call: TRBV11-3
cdr3_aa: CASSRDYSYNEQFF
cdr3_nt: TGTGCCAGCAGCCGGGACTACTCCTACAATGAGCAGTTCTTC

d_call: -
clone_size: few
j_call: TRBJ1-1
v_call: TRBV4-1
cdr3_aa: CASSQAPLSGAFF
cdr3_nt: TGCGCCAGCAGCCAAGCTCCGCTCTCGGGAGCTTTCTTT

d_call: TRBD2
clone_size: -
j_call: TRBJ2-1
v_call: TRBV5-1
cdr3_aa: CASSLGPGGEWYEQFF
cdr3_nt: TGCGCCAGCAGCTTGGGGCCCGGGGGGGAGTGGTATGAGCAGTTCTTC

d_call: -
clone_size: -
j_call: TRBJ1-5
v_call: TRBV11-2
cdr3_aa: CASSLGWASNQPQHF
cdr3_nt: TGTGCCAGCAGCTTAGGGTGGGCCAGCAATCAGCCCCAGCATTTT

d_call: -
clone_size: -
j_call: TRBJ2-2
v_call: TRBV30
cdr3_aa: CAGTPQSGGELFF
cdr3_nt: TGTGCCGGCACCCCTCAATCGGGCGGGGAGCTGTTTTTT

d_call: -
clone_size: -
j_call: TRBJ1-1
v_call: TRBV30
cdr3_aa: CAWTVLRSPEAFF
cdr3_nt: TGTGCCTGGACTGTCCTGAGATCCCCTGAAGCTTTCTTT

d_call: -
clone_size: -
j_call: TRBJ2-2
v_call: TRBV12-5
cdr3_aa: CASGLNRVGNTGELFF
cdr3_nt: TGTGCTAGTGGTTTGAACAGGGTAGGGAACACCGGGGAGCTGTTTTTT

d_call: TRBD2
clone_size: -
j_call: TRBJ2-3
v_call: TRBV19
cdr3_aa: CASKAGGPKDTQYF
cdr3_nt: TGTGCCAGTAAAGCGGGAGGGCCAAAAGATACGCAGTATTTT

d_call: -
clone_size: -
j_call: TRBJ1-1
v_call: TRBV7-2
cdr3_aa: CASSLTRLQGRMNTEAFF
cdr3_nt: TGTGCCAGCAGCTTAACTAGACTACAAGGCCGGATGAACACTGAAGCTTTCTTT

d_call: -
clone_size: -
j_call: TRBJ2-5
v_call: TRBV7-3
cdr3_aa: CASSLVGETQYF
cdr3_nt: TGTGCCAGCAGCTTAGTCGGGGAGACCCAGTACTTC

d_call: -
clone_size: -
j_call: TRBJ1-5
v_call: TRBV18
cdr3_aa: CASSPSRGQQPQHF
cdr3_nt: TGTGCCAGCTCACCATCAAGGGGTCAACAGCCCCAGCATTTT

d_call: -
clone_size: -
j_call: TRBJ1-5
v_call: TRBV7-8
cdr3_aa: CASSSGAGPTNQPQHF
cdr3_nt: TGTGCCAGCAGCTCCGGGGCGGGGCCCACAAATCAGCCCCAGCATTTT

d_call: -
clone_size: -
j_call: TRBJ1-3
v_call: TRBV7-9
cdr3_aa: CASSFVSGNTIYF
cdr3_nt: TGTGCCAGCAGCTTCGTATCTGGAAACACCATATATTTT

d_call: -
clone_size: -
j_call: TRBJ1-4
v_call: TRBV29-1
cdr3_aa: CSAALREKLFF
cdr3_nt: TGCAGCGCCGCGCTACGTGAAAAACTGTTTTTT

d_call: -
clone_size: -
j_call: TRBJ1-1
v_call: TRBV11-3
cdr3_aa: CASSPTEGTEAFF
cdr3_nt: TGTGCCAGCAGCCCGACAGAAGGAACTGAAGCTTTCTTT

d_call: -
clone_size: -
j_call: TRBJ1-5
v_call: TRBV27
cdr3_aa: CASSPFGPQGNQPQHF
cdr3_nt: TGTGCCAGCAGTCCCTTTGGTCCGCAGGGCAATCAGCCCCAGCATTTT

d_call: -
clone_size: -
j_call: TRBJ2-3
v_call: TRBV19
cdr3_aa: CASSRRTRTDTQYF
cdr3_nt: TGTGCCAGTAGTAGACGGACTCGCACAGATACGCAGTATTTT

d_call: -
clone_size: -
j_call: TRBJ2-3
v_call: TRBV5-4
cdr3_aa: CASSLGGSTDTQYF
cdr3_nt: TGTGCCAGCAGCTTGGGTGGTAGCACAGATACGCAGTATTTT

d_call: TRBD2
clone_size: -
j_call: TRBJ2-5
v_call: TRBV11-3
cdr3_aa: CASSVSGSGETQYF
cdr3_nt: TGTGCCAGCAGCGTTAGCGGGAGTGGGGAGACCCAGTACTTC

d_call: -
clone_size: -
j_call: TRBJ2-7
v_call: TRBV7-8
cdr3_aa: CASSHSGSGHEQYF
cdr3_nt: TGTGCCAGCAGCCACTCGGGATCCGGGCACGAGCAGTACTTC

d_call: TRBD1
clone_size: few
j_call: TRBJ1-1
v_call: TRBV19
cdr3_aa: CASSRPGGTEAFF
cdr3_nt: TGTGCCAGTAGTAGACCAGGGGGCACTGAAGCTTTCTTT

d_call: -
clone_size: -
j_call: TRBJ1-5
v_call: TRBV19
cdr3_aa: CASSTRHGFGQTGRNQPQHF
cdr3_nt: TGTGCCAGTAGTACCCGACACGGGTTCGGGCAAACGGGGCGCAATCAGCCCCAGCATTTT

d_call: TRBD2
clone_size: -
j_call: TRBJ2-7
v_call: TRBV27
cdr3_aa: CASSPRPTSGPYEQYF
cdr3_nt: TGTGCCAGCAGTCCTCGCCCGACTAGCGGTCCCTACGAGCAGTACTTC

d_call: -
clone_size: -
j_call: TRBJ1-5
v_call: TRBV10-3
cdr3_aa: CAISPRDHSGNQPQHF
cdr3_nt: TGTGCCATCAGTCCCAGGGACCATAGTGGCAATCAGCCCCAGCATTTT

d_call: TRBD2
clone_size: -
j_call: TRBJ2-5
v_call: TRBV5-1
cdr3_aa: CASSLAGGQETQYF
cdr3_nt: TGCGCCAGCAGCTTGGCGGGAGGCCAAGAGACCCAGTACTTC

d_call: TRBD1
clone_size: -
j_call: TRBJ2-7
v_call: TRBV9
cdr3_aa: CASSGYGTGGDYEQYF
cdr3_nt: TGTGCCAGCAGCGGCTACGGGACAGGGGGAGACTACGAGCAGTACTTC

d_call: -
clone_size: -
j_call: TRBJ2-4
v_call: TRBV7-8
cdr3_aa: CASSFDEAKNIQYF
cdr3_nt: TGTGCCAGCAGCTTCGATGAAGCCAAAAACATTCAGTACTTC

d_call: TRBD1
clone_size: -
j_call: TRBJ1-2
v_call: TRBV6-1
cdr3_aa: CASSESGTVYGYTF
cdr3_nt: TGTGCCAGCAGTGAATCCGGGACAGTCTATGGCTACACCTTC

d_call: TRBD2
clone_size: -
j_call: TRBJ2-7
v_call: TRBV7-2
cdr3_aa: CASSLAPAGGLLGYEQYF
cdr3_nt: TGTGCCAGCAGCTTAGCTCCAGCGGGAGGATTATTGGGCTACGAGCAGTACTTC

d_call: -
clone_size: -
j_call: TRBJ1-4
v_call: TRBV25-1
cdr3_aa: CASTSSTNEKLFF
cdr3_nt: TGTGCCAGCACCTCCTCAACTAATGAAAAACTGTTTTTT

d_call: TRBD2
clone_size: -
j_call: TRBJ2-1
v_call: TRBV28
cdr3_aa: CASSSSSGSYNEQFF
cdr3_nt: TGTGCCAGCAGTTCTTCTAGCGGCTCCTACAATGAGCAGTTCTTC

d_call: -
clone_size: -
j_call: TRBJ2-7
v_call: TRBV5-1
cdr3_aa: CASSFGEGYREEQYF
cdr3_nt: TGCGCCAGCAGCTTCGGGGAAGGTTACAGGGAGGAGCAGTACTTC

d_call: TRBD1
clone_size: -
j_call: TRBJ1-1
v_call: TRBV6-6
cdr3_aa: CASSYHLTGTTEAFF
cdr3_nt: TGTGCCAGCAGTTACCATTTGACAGGGACCACTGAAGCTTTCTTT

d_call: TRBD1
clone_size: -
j_call: TRBJ1-3
v_call: TRBV19
cdr3_aa: CASSRVLGQGNTIYF
cdr3_nt: TGTGCCAGTAGTAGAGTGCTGGGACAGGGGAACACCATATATTTT

d_call: -
clone_size: -
j_call: TRBJ2-1
v_call: TRBV28
cdr3_aa: CASSEPGGGVNDEQFF
cdr3_nt: TGTGCCAGCAGTGAACCTGGTGGGGGCGTTAATGATGAGCAGTTCTTC

d_call: -
clone_size: few
j_call: TRBJ2-7
v_call: TRBV6-5
cdr3_aa: CASSSFAGHEQYF
cdr3_nt: TGTGCCAGCAGTTCCTTCGCGGGGCACGAGCAGTACTTC